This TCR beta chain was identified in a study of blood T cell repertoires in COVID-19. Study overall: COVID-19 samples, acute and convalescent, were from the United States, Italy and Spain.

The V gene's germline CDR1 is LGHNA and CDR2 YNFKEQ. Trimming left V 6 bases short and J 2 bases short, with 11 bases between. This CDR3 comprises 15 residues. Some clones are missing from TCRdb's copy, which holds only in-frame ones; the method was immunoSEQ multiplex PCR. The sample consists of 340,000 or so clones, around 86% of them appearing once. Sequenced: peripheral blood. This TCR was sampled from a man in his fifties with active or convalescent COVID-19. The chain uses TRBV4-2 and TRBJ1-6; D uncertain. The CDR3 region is CASSPARAYNSPLHF. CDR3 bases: TGTGCCAGCAGTCCCGCCCGGGCCTATAATTCACCCCTCCACTTT.